The 26 T cell receptor beta chains below all came from one sample that was sequenced in a study of blood T cell repertoires in COVID-19. Sequenced by immunoSEQ multiplex PCR; TCRdb stores in-frame clones only, minus some. The sample yields about 370,000 clones, 75% to 90% seen once. The sequencing input was PBMCs or T cells enriched from blood (not recorded which). The receptors derive from a man between 18 and 35 years old who had recovered from COVID-19.

The chain carries TRBV3-1 (or the pseudogene TRBV3-2) and TRBJ1-4, with D maybe TRBD1 (5 bases). From germline, CDR1 is LGHDT and CDR2 YNNKEL (reference sequence). Trimming pared 4 bases from V and 7 bases from J, leaving 13 bases between. The CDR3 contains 14 residues. CDR3 residues: CASSPGGSSEKLFF. CDR3 in DNA: TGTGCCAGCAGCCCCGGGGGATCTAGTGAAAAACTGTTTTTT.

This clone was counted only a few times. The chain recombines TRBV19 with TRBJ1-1, with D hard to call. The V end was cut by 1 base, the J end by 1 base, with 4 bases between. The CDR3 is made up of 13 amino acids. Germline CDR1 LNHDA, CDR2 SQIVND (reference sequence). The CDR3 loop reads CASSIGANTEAFF. CDR3 DNA sequence: TGTGCCAGTAGTATAGGAGCGAACACTGAAGCTTTCTTT.

The chain couples TRBV30 to TRBJ2-1, with 9 bases aligning to TRBD2. The CDR3 has 15 amino acids. V shed 3 bases and J 5 bases; nucleotides not matched to a gene: 8. Germline V gene data show CDR1 as GTSNPN and CDR2 as SVGIG (reference sequence). The CDR3 nucleotides read TGTGCCTGGAGCCCAGGACTAGCGTCGGACAATGAGCAGTTCTTC. This translates into CAWSPGLASDNEQFF.

CDR3 in DNA: TGTGCCAGCAGTCCCCCCGGGACAGGGTCTGGAGGCTACACCTTC. Protein: CASSPPGTGSGGYTF. This chain links TRBV28 with TRBJ1-2; 9 bases line up with TRBD1. The length of the CDR3 is 15 residues. V gave up 5 bases and J gave up 8 bases; unmatched junction bases: 12. Germline V gene sequence: CDR1 MDHEN, CDR2 SYDVKM.

The chain combines TRBV5-1 with TRBJ1-5, with 7 positions matching TRBD1. The CDR3 length is 15 residues. The germline V gene has CDR1 SGHRS and CDR2 YFSETQ. V shed 4 bases, J shed 4 bases, and the junction held 8 bases outside the gene matches. CDR3 protein: CASSPGQFINQPQHF. The CDR3 nucleotides read TGCGCCAGCAGCCCGGGACAGTTCATTAATCAGCCCCAGCATTTT.

DNA for the CDR3: TGTGTGTCAGGGGGCGAGGACTATGGCTACACCTTC. It is translated as CVSGGEDYGYTF. The gene calls are TRBV5-4 and TRBJ1-2; 8 nucleotides line up with TRBD1. The CDR3 covers 12 residues. CDR1 is SGHNT and CDR2 is YYREEE in the germline V gene (reference sequence).

The chain uses TRBV6-5 and TRBJ1-1, with TRBD1 matching 7 bases. V lost 5 bases and J lost 4; bases outside the gene matches: 4. Germline-derived CDR1 and CDR2 are MNHEY and SVGAGI. CDR3 length equals 13 residues. The CDR3 DNA reads as TGTGCCAGCAGTATCACAGGGGCCACTGAAGCTTTCTTT. It specifies CASSITGATEAFF.

The chain carries TRBV6-5 and TRBJ2-7, with a possible D match to TRBD1 (6 bases). Trimming removed 11 bases at V and 2 bases at J, with 13 bases between. The CDR3 contains 12 residues. Germline V CDR1 and CDR2: MNHEY, SVGAGI. The CDR3 region is CASQTGTYEQYF. For the CDR3, the DNA is TGTGCCTCACAGACAGGAACCTACGAGCAGTACTTC.

J is TRBJ2-5 and V is TRBV12-3 or TRBV12-4, with TRBD2 matching 7 bases. Losses at the gene ends were 8 bases for V and 0 bases for J; bases not matched to a gene: 3. The CDR3 has 13 residues. CDR3 sequence: CASLTSDQETQYF. The CDR3 nucleotides are TGTGCCAGCCTAACTAGCGACCAAGAGACCCAGTACTTC.

The chain carries TRBV5-4 and TRBJ2-5; TRBD2 matches 9 bases. Germline CDR1 is SGHNT and CDR2 is YYREEE (reference sequence). J gave up 2 bases and V 4 bases, and 9 bases lay outside the gene matches. This CDR3 has 16 amino acids. CDR3 amino acids: CASSLTSGRIQETQYF. In nucleotides, the CDR3 is TGTGCCAGCAGCCTAACTAGCGGGCGTATTCAAGAGACCCAGTACTTC.

J is TRBJ1-1 and V is TRBV28; D is uncertain. The CDR3 totals 13 residues. Germline V gene data show CDR1 as MDHEN and CDR2 as SYDVKM. Trimming pared 2 bases from V and 5 bases from J, leaving 9 bases between. CDR3 amino acids: CASSLRSPTEAFF. The CDR3 nucleotides read TGTGCCAGCAGTTTAAGGAGTCCTACTGAAGCTTTCTTT.

The rearrangement links TRBV7-2 to TRBJ2-2, with TRBD2 as a possible D gene (6 bases). Germline V gene sequence: CDR1 SGHTA, CDR2 FQGNSA. The CDR3 has 14 amino acids. V shed 0 bases and J shed 6 bases, with 8 bases lying between them. Written as DNA, the CDR3 is TGTGCCAGCAGCTTAGCAGGAGGGCCCGGGGAGCTGTTTTTT. This encodes CASSLAGGPGELFF.

This chain links TRBV4-1 with TRBJ1-4; 8 positions match TRBD1. V lost 1 base and J lost 8; bases outside the gene matches: 6. In germline, CDR1 is MGHRA, CDR2 YSYEKL. The CDR3 has 15 residues. CDR3 coding DNA: TGCGCCAGCAGCCAAGCTGGCAGGGGGCCAGAAAAACTGTTTTTT. This translates into CASSQAGRGPEKLFF.

The gene calls are TRBV7-2 and TRBJ2-7; 9 bases map to TRBD2. The germline V gene has CDR1 SGHTA and CDR2 FQGNSA. The V and J ends lost 5 bases and 6 bases, in that order; junction bases with no gene match: 11. This CDR3 region has 15 residues. CDR3 amino acids: CASSVGLREGGEQYF. CDR3 coding DNA: TGTGCCAGCAGCGTTGGATTGCGGGAGGGCGGCGAGCAGTACTTC.

This sequence joins TRBV18 and TRBJ1-1; possibly TRBD1 for D (5 bases). The CDR3 extends over 15 amino acids. The V and J ends lost 3 bases and 0 bases respectively, with 11 bases between them. Germline V lookup: CDR1 KGHSH, CDR2 LQKENI. CDR3 nucleotide sequence: TGTGCCAGCTCACCCCCGACAGAGATGAACACTGAAGCTTTCTTT. Amino acid sequence: CASSPPTEMNTEAFF.

The rearrangement links TRBV3-1 (or the pseudogene TRBV3-2) to TRBJ1-1, with TRBD1 as a possible D gene (6 bases). The V and J ends lost 4 bases and 5 bases respectively, with 8 bases between them. The CDR3 has 12 residues. CDR1 is LGHDT, CDR2 YNNKEL, per germline (reference sequence). CDR3 nucleotide sequence: TGTGCCAGCAGCCGCGGACAGACTGAAGCTTTCTTT. Translated: CASSRGQTEAFF.

This chain uses TRBV4-2 with TRBJ2-1; 8 bases map to TRBD2. The V gene's germline CDR1 is LGHNA and CDR2 YNFKEQ. CDR3 length: 17 amino acids. The trim removed 3 bases at V and 0 bases at J, leaving 7 bases unmatched. In DNA, the CDR3 is TGTGCCAGCAGCCATCAAGGGCGGGAGGACTCCTACAATGAGCAGTTCTTC. This gives the protein CASSHQGREDSYNEQFF.

This rearrangement joins TRBV19 to TRBJ2-7, with D possibly TRBD1 on 7 matching bases. Trimming took 6 bases from V and 5 from J, leaving 29 bases between them. CDR1 and CDR2 (germline): LNHDA, SQIVND (reference sequence). The CDR3 length is 18 residues. As DNA, the CDR3 is TGTGCCAGTAGCCTTGGTTGGAGGGGGCGAAGGAAGATGGACGAGCAGTACTTC. Amino acid sequence: CASSLGWRGRRKMDEQYF.

This chain connects TRBV10-1 to TRBJ2-2; no reliable D call. This CDR3 has 13 residues. Trimming pared 2 bases from V and 7 bases from J, leaving 8 bases between. CDR1 is WNHNN, CDR2 SYGVQD, per germline (reference sequence). For the CDR3, the DNA is TGCGCCAGCAGTGAGCAGTGGAGCGGGGAGCTGTTTTTT. This gives the protein CASSEQWSGELFF.

The table lists this clone with a few counts. The chain has TRBV7-7 and TRBJ2-1, with TRBD1 as a possible D gene (6 bases). The CDR3 length is 13 residues. Germline V gene sequence: CDR1 SSHAT, CDR2 FNYEAQ (reference sequence). V lost 5 bases and J lost 4, with 9 bases in between. CDR3 DNA: TGTGCCAGCAGCCCCACAGGGTACAATGAGCAGTTCTTC. Residues: CASSPTGYNEQFF.

The rearrangement joins TRBV19 to TRBJ1-5; the D is unclear. The CDR3 consists of 13 residues. Trimming shortened V by 3 bases and J by 5 bases, and 8 bases separated the two germline ends. Per the germline V gene, CDR1 is LNHDA and CDR2 is SQIVND (reference sequence). In nucleotides, the CDR3 is TGTGCCAGTAGTATGTCTAGAGATCAGCCCCAGCATTTT. Translated, it gives CASSMSRDQPQHF.

The J gene is TRBJ1-2, the V gene TRBV6-1, with TRBD1 as a possible D gene (6 bases). Deletions cut 4 bases from V and 7 bases from J, with 19 bases between. The CDR3 is made up of 15 amino acids. Germline V gene lookup returns CDR1 MNHNS and CDR2 SASEGT. Here the CDR3 reads CASSGAQGILGGYTF. CDR3 coding DNA: TGTGCCAGCAGTGGAGCACAGGGAATTCTTGGTGGCTACACCTTC.

This clone was counted between two and nine times. The chain combines TRBV9 with TRBJ2-1; 7 bases line up with TRBD2. V dropped 4 bases and J dropped 5; count of bases not matched to a gene: 12. CDR1 and CDR2 (germline): SGDLS, YYNGEE. The CDR3 extends over 16 amino acids. The CDR3 reads CASSSPRQREDNEQFF. CDR3 nucleotide sequence: TGTGCCAGCAGCTCCCCCCGCCAGCGGGAAGACAATGAGCAGTTCTTC.

The rearrangement joins TRBV18 to TRBJ1-2; possibly TRBD1 for D (5 bases). Germline CDR1 and CDR2: KGHSH and LQKENI. The CDR3 totals 14 residues. V was pared by 0 bases and J by 6 bases, with 11 bases between. The CDR3 region is CASSPPATGDGYTF. CDR3 sequence (DNA): TGTGCCAGCTCACCACCGGCTACGGGGGATGGCTACACCTTC.

The rearrangement uses TRBV5-5 and TRBJ2-1; TRBD1 is a possible D gene (6 bases). V lost 0 bases to trimming and J lost 5 bases, with 12 bases between them. Germline V gives CDR1 SGHKS, CDR2 YYEKEE (reference sequence). This CDR3 spans 15 amino acids. The CDR3 spells CASSLGGTLNNEQFF. The DNA of the CDR3 is TGTGCCAGCAGCTTGGGGGGGACACTAAACAATGAGCAGTTCTTC.

A single count supports this clone. Sequence at one end of the junction differs from germline and may be a read error. This chain links TRBV28 with TRBJ2-1; D gene unclear. Per germline, CDR1 MDHEN and CDR2 SYDVKM. CDR3 length: 17 amino acids. CDR3 nucleotide sequence: TGTGCCAGCAGTTTAGGCGGAGACTCCCAAGGCGTCAATAAGCAGTTCTTC. The encoded protein is CASSLGGDSQGVNKQFF.